The 24 T cell receptor beta chains presented below share a single source sample, sequenced in a study of cytotoxic CD8 clonotypes in ibrutinib-treated CLL listed by TCRdb under 2021. Library method: the immunoSEQ multiplex PCR assay. The table comes from immuneACCESS by way of TCRdb, which keeps in-frame sequences with V and J called. Part of the clones is missing from these tables; in studies checked, under half for an unresolved V gene and the rest for unknown reasons. The sample records hundreds of thousands of clones, about 80% of which are singletons. 6.7% of the sample rests with the top ten. The sequenced sample was PBMCs, obtained before ibrutinib treatment. Receptors originate from a human donor with chronic lymphocytic leukemia.

This chain links TRBV7-2 with TRBJ2-7; D gene ambiguous. The germline CDR1 and CDR2 sequences are SGHTA and FQGNSA. The V end was cut by 0 bases, the J end by 0 bases, with 6 bases between. The CDR3 length is 14 residues. As DNA, the CDR3 is TGTGCCAGCAGCTTAGCCGGAAACTCCTACGAGCAGTACTTC. Amino acid sequence: CASSLAGNSYEQYF. Filled out from reference TRBV7-2 and TRBJ2-7, the complete variable domain reads GAGVSQSPSNKVTEKGKDVELRCDPISGHTALYWYRQSLGQGLEFLIYFQGNSAPDKSGLPSDRFSAERTGGSVSTLTIQRTQQEDSAVYLCASSLAGNSYEQYFGPGTRLTVT.

This clone appeared once. The gene calls are TRBV7-9 and TRBJ2-1; 8 nucleotides match TRBD2. CDR3 length: 18 residues. Germline lookup yields CDR1 SEHNR and CDR2 FQNEAQ (reference sequence). V lost 1 base to trimming and J lost 0 bases; unmatched junction nucleotides: 8. DNA for the CDR3: TGTGCCAGCAGCTTAGGGTCTAGCGGGCGGAGCTCCTACAATGAGCAGTTCTTC. Translated: CASSLGSSGRSSYNEQFF.

This chain connects TRBV19 to TRBJ2-6; 8 bases are a match to TRBD2. The CDR3 runs 19 residues. The V segment lost 7 bases and the J segment 3 bases; nucleotides outside the gene matches: 17. Looked up from germline, CDR1 is LNHDA and CDR2 is SQIVND (reference sequence). CDR3 residues: CASISGKEGRSFGANVLTF. Written as DNA, the CDR3 is TGTGCCAGTATTAGCGGGAAAGAGGGGCGAAGCTTTGGGGCCAACGTCCTGACTTTC.

This sequence joins TRBV7-2 and TRBJ1-1, with no clear D. V was clipped by 1 base and J by 5 bases, with 17 bases between them. Germline V gene lookup returns CDR1 SGHTA and CDR2 FQGNSA. The CDR3 runs to 16 residues. CDR3 region: CASSLGFGTRRTEAFF. For the CDR3, the DNA is TGTGCCAGCAGCTTAGGGTTCGGCACCCGACGGACTGAAGCTTTCTTT.

This CDR3 is CASMEPRNGYTF. The DNA of the CDR3 is TGTGCCAGCATGGAGCCGCGTAATGGCTACACCTTC. The chain is built from TRBV6-5 and TRBJ1-2; D remains unclear. Germline V gene sequence: CDR1 MNHEY, CDR2 SVGAGI. There are 12 residues in the CDR3. The germline V and J ends were trimmed by 7 bases and 6 bases, with 12 bases remaining between them.

The V call is TRBV4-3, the J call TRBJ2-1; D gene uncertain. There are 16 residues in the CDR3. Trimming removed 0 bases from V and 0 bases from J, with 9 bases in between. Germline values: CDR1 LGHNA, CDR2 YSLEER. The CDR3 DNA reads TGCGCCAGCAGCCAAGACGCCATGAGCTCCTACAATGAGCAGTTCTTC. This codes for CASSQDAMSSYNEQFF.

The chain joins TRBV7-6 to TRBJ2-2; 8 bases are a match to TRBD2. V gave up 5 bases and J gave up 5 bases; unmatched junction bases: 4. The CDR3 sequence is 14 residues long. CDR1 is SGHVS and CDR2 is FNYEAQ in the germline V gene. The CDR3 sequence is CASSAGLVTGELFF. The DNA for the CDR3 is TGTGCCAGCAGCGCGGGACTAGTAACCGGGGAGCTGTTTTTT.

J is TRBJ2-3 and V is TRBV15; D may be TRBD2 (6 bases). This CDR3 region has 15 residues. Looked up from germline, CDR1 is LNHNV and CDR2 is YYDKDF (reference sequence). Trimming removed 3 bases at V and 3 bases at J, with 13 bases between. The CDR3 nucleotides read TGTGCCACCAGCAGTTTATGGCGGGGTACAGATACGCAGTATTTT. This encodes CATSSLWRGTDTQYF. The full variable domain, in which reference TRBV15 and TRBJ2-3 provide the parts outside the CDR3, is DAMVIQNPRYQVTQFGKPVTLSCSQTLNHNVMYWYQQKSSQAPKLLFHYYDKDFNNEADTPDNFQSRRPNTSFCFLDIRSPGLGDTAMYLCATSSLWRGTDTQYFGPGTRLTVL.

J is TRBJ2-2 and V is TRBV30, with 9 bases fitting TRBD1. Germline loops: CDR1 GTSNPN, CDR2 SVGIG (reference sequence). This CDR3 has 15 amino acids. With V trimmed by 3 bases and J by 5 bases, 7 bases remained unmatched. The CDR3 nucleotides read TGTGCCTGGAGCCCAGGGGACAGGGCGACCGGGGAGCTGTTTTTT. Encoded protein: CAWSPGDRATGELFF.

This chain links TRBV15 with TRBJ2-2; 10 nucleotides agree with TRBD1. Looked up from germline, CDR1 is LNHNV and CDR2 is YYDKDF (reference sequence). The length of the CDR3 is 15 residues. V shed 8 bases and J 4 bases; nucleotides not matched to a gene: 7. The DNA for the CDR3 is TGTGCCACCTCACAAGGGACAGGGGCCACCGGGGAGCTGTTTTTT. This gives the protein CATSQGTGATGELFF.

V is TRBV15 and J is TRBJ2-7; 7 bases fit TRBD1. Germline loops: CDR1 LNHNV, CDR2 YYDKDF (reference sequence). The CDR3 length is 15 residues. Trimming took 2 bases from V and 2 from J; bases not matched to a gene: 6. Written as DNA, the CDR3 is TGTGCCACCAGCAGACCGGACAGGATTGCCTACGAGCAGTACTTC. This gives the protein CATSRPDRIAYEQYF.

The V gene is TRBV10-3, the J gene TRBJ1-3; D is perhaps TRBD1 (5 bases). Per the germline V gene, CDR1 is ENHRY and CDR2 is SYGVKD. This CDR3 comprises 13 residues. Trimming shortened V by 9 bases and J by 4 bases, and 13 bases separated the two germline ends. CDR3 coding DNA: TGTGCCATTATGCAGGGATCCGGAAACACCATATATTTT. Amino acid sequence: CAIMQGSGNTIYF.

J is TRBJ2-4 and V is TRBV19; D is possibly TRBD1 (6 bases). The germline V gene encodes CDR1 LNHDA and CDR2 SQIVND (reference sequence). V lost 3 bases to trimming and J lost 7 bases, with 13 bases between them. The CDR3 has 14 amino acids. This CDR3 is CASSMVPDRNIQYF. The CDR3 DNA reads as TGTGCCAGTAGTATGGTCCCCGACAGGAACATTCAGTACTTC.

The chain carries TRBV15 and TRBJ2-5, with D maybe TRBD2 (7 bases). V lost 8 bases to trimming and J lost 0 bases, with 10 bases between them. In germline, CDR1 is LNHNV, CDR2 YYDKDF (reference sequence). There are 13 residues in the CDR3. Written as DNA, the CDR3 is TGTGCCACCGGGGGGGGCCACCAAGAGACCCAGTACTTC. Residues: CATGGGHQETQYF.

The V and J genes are TRBV5-1 and TRBJ2-7; 14 positions match TRBD2. J was trimmed by 6 bases and V by 0 bases; bases with no gene match: 2. This CDR3 region has 15 residues. The germline CDR1 and CDR2 sequences are SGHRS and YFSETQ. The CDR3 loop is CASSLGLAGGIEQYF. In DNA form, the CDR3 reads TGCGCCAGCAGCTTGGGACTAGCGGGAGGGATCGAGCAGTACTTC.

This clone was seen only a few times. This sequence joins TRBV6-5 and TRBJ2-2; 8 positions agree with TRBD1. The CDR3 is 15 residues long. CDR1 MNHEY and CDR2 SVGAGI come from the germline V gene. V trimming: 0 bases; J trimming: 6 bases; junction bases outside the gene matches: 3. CDR3 in DNA: TGTGCCAGCAGTTACTCGACACAGGGGGCCGGGGAGCTGTTTTTT. The encoded protein is CASSYSTQGAGELFF.

The chain uses TRBV5-1 and TRBJ2-3, with D tentatively TRBD1 or TRBD2 (5 bases each). The germline V and J ends were trimmed by 0 bases and 5 bases, with 10 bases remaining between them. The CDR3 covers 14 residues. Germline V gene lookup returns CDR1 SGHRS and CDR2 YFSETQ. CDR3 DNA: TGCGCCAGCAGCTTGGCGGGACCCCAAGATACGCAGTATTTT. Amino acids: CASSLAGPQDTQYF.

The gene calls are TRBV6-5 and TRBJ1-5; D gene uncertain. This CDR3 region has 13 residues. Trimming shortened V by 5 bases and J by 0 bases, and 5 bases separated the two germline ends. CDR1 and CDR2 (germline): MNHEY, SVGAGI. The CDR3 DNA follows: TGTGCCAGCAGTCCCTATAGCAATCAGCCCCAGCATTTT. This sequence encodes CASSPYSNQPQHF.

The J gene is TRBJ2-5, the V gene TRBV18; D remains ambiguous. V lost 1 base to trimming and J lost 0 bases, with 9 bases between them. This CDR3 contains 15 residues. The germline V gene has CDR1 KGHSH and CDR2 LQKENI. The CDR3 DNA sequence: TGTGCCAGCTCACCACTTCGGGTGAACCAAGAGACCCAGTACTTC. Amino acids: CASSPLRVNQETQYF. The full variable domain, with the rest looked up from reference TRBV18 and TRBJ2-5, is NAGVMQNPRHLVRRRGQEARLRCSPMKGHSHVYWYRQLPEEGLKFMVYLQKENIIDESGMPKERFSAEFPKEGPSILRIQQVVRGDSAAYFCASSPLRVNQETQYFGPGTRLLVL.

The V gene is TRBV30, the J gene TRBJ1-1; D gene uncertain. This CDR3 spans 15 amino acids. V lost 2 bases and J lost 3, with 16 bases in between. Germline-derived CDR1 and CDR2 are GTSNPN and SVGIG (reference sequence). As DNA, the CDR3 is TGTGCCTGGAGTCCCGGGATGGGGAGGGACACTGAAGCTTTCTTT. It codes for CAWSPGMGRDTEAFF.

The chain uses TRBV19 and TRBJ2-5; TRBD2 matches 13 bases. Germline V gene lookup returns CDR1 LNHDA and CDR2 SQIVND (reference sequence). This CDR3 spans 16 amino acids. Trimming took 3 bases from V and 5 from J; bases not matched to a gene: 6. In DNA form, the CDR3 reads TGTGCCAGTAGTATCGGACTAGCGGGAGTGGTGGAGACCCAGTACTTC. This translates into CASSIGLAGVVETQYF. The whole variable domain, filled in from reference TRBV19 and TRBJ2-5, reads DGGITQSPKYLFRKEGQNVTLSCEQNLNHDAMYWYRQDPGQGLRLIYYSQIVNDFQKGDIAEGYSVSREKKESFPLTVTSAQKNPTAFYLCASSIGLAGVVETQYFGPGTRLLVL.

The chain couples TRBV5-6 to TRBJ2-7; 8 bases match TRBD2. The V segment lost 2 bases and the J segment 7 bases; nucleotides outside the gene matches: 11. There are 15 residues in the CDR3. Germline V gene data show CDR1 as SGHDT and CDR2 as YYEEEE. CDR3 nucleotide sequence: TGTGCCAGCAGCTTTGTTTCCCTAGCGGGTTTGGAGCAGTACTTC. This encodes CASSFVSLAGLEQYF.

The V gene is TRBV21-1, the J gene TRBJ1-4; the table's D call of TRBD1 was not tested on the DNA. TRBV21-1 is shown as a pseudogene. The CDR3 is made up of 15 amino acids. The DNA of the CDR3 is TGTGCCAGCAGCAAGCGGACAGGGACGAATGAAAAACTGTTTTTT. Protein sequence: CASSKRTGTNEKLFF.

V gene TRBV9 combines with J gene TRBJ1-5, with D perhaps TRBD1 (6 bases). The length of the CDR3 is 15 residues. Germline V CDR1 and CDR2: SGDLS, YYNGEE. V lost 0 bases, J lost 5 bases, and 12 bases lay in between. The CDR3 DNA is TGTGCCAGCAGCGTAGGTCAGGGGACCGATCAGCCCCAGCATTTT. Translated: CASSVGQGTDQPQHF.